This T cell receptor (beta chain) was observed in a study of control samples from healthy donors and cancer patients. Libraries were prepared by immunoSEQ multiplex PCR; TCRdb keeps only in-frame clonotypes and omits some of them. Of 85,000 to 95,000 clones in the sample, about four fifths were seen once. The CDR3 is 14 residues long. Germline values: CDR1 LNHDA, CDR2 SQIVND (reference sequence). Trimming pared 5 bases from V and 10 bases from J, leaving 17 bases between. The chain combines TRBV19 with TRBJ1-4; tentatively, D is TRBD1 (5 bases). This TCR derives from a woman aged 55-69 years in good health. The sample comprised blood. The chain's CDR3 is CASSPQGLRRKLFF. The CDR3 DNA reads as TGTGCCAGTAGTCCTCAGGGCTTACGGCGAAAACTGTTTTTT.